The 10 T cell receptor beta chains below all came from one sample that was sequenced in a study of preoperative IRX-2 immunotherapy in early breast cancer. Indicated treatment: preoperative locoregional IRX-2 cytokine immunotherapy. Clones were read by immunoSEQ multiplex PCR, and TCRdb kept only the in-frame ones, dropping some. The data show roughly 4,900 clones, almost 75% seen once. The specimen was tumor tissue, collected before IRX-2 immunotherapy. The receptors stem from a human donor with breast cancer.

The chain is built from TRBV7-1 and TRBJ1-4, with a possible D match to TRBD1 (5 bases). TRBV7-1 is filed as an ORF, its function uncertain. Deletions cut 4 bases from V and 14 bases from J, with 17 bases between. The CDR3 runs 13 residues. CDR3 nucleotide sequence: TGTGCCAGCAGCTTAACGATAGGCAGGGACCTGTTTTTT. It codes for CASSLTIGRDLFF.

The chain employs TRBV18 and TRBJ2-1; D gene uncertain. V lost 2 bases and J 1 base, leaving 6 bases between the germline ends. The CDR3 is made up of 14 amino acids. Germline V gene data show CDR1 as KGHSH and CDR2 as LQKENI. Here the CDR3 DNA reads TGTGCCAGCTCACCATCTCGGTCCTACAATGAGCAGTTCTTC. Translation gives CASSPSRSYNEQFF.

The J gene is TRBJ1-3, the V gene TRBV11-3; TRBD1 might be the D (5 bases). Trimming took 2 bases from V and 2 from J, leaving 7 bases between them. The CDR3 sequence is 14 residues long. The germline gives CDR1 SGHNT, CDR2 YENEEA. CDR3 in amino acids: CASSLTGAGNTIYF. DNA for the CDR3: TGTGCCAGCAGCTTAACGGGGGCTGGAAACACCATATATTTT.

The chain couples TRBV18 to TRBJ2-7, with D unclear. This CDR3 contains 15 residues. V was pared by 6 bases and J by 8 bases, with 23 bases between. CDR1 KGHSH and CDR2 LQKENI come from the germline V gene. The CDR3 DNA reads TGTGCCAGCTCCTACAGCGACTCCCCAGAGAGGAAGCAGTACTTC. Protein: CASSYSDSPERKQYF.

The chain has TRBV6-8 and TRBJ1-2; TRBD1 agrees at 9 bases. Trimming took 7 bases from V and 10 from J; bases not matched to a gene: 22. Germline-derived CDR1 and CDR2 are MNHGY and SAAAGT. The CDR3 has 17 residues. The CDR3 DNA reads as TGTGCCAGCACCGACTCATTTCTGGACAGGGGCCAACTTGTCTACACCTTC. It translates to CASTDSFLDRGQLVYTF.

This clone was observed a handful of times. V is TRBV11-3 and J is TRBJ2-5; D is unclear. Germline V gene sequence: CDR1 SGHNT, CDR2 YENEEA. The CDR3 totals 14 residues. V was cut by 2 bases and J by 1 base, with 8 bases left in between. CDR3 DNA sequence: TGTGCCAGCAGCTTACTTGGCTTCCAAGAGACCCAGTACTTC. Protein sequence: CASSLLGFQETQYF.

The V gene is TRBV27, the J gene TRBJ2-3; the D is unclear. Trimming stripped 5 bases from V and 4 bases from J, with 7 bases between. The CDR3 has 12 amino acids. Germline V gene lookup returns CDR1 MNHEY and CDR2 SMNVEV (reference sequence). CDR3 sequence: CASSPSPDTQYF. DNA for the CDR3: TGTGCCAGCAGTCCAAGTCCAGATACGCAGTATTTT.

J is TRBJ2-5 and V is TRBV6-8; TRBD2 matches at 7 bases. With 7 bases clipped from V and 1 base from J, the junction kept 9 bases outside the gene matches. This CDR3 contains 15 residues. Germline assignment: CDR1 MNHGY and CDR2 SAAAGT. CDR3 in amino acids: CASKAGRASQETQYF. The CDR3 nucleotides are TGTGCCAGCAAAGCGGGACGGGCCTCCCAAGAGACCCAGTACTTC.

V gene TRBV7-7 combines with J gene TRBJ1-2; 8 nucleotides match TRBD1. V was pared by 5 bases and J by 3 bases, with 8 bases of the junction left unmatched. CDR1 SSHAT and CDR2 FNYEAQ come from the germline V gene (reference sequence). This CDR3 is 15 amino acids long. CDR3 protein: CASSARTGMDYGYTF. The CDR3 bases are TGTGCCAGCAGCGCACGGACAGGGATGGACTATGGCTACACCTTC.

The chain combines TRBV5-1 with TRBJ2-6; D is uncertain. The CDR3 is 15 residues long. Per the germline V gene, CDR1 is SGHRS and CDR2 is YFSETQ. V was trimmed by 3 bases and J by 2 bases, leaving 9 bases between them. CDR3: CASSSKVAGANVLTF. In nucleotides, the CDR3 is TGCGCCAGCAGCTCGAAGGTAGCTGGGGCCAACGTCCTGACTTTC.